This T cell receptor (beta chain) comes out of a study of blood T cell repertoires in COVID-19. Germline V CDR1 and CDR2: MNHEY, SMNVEV (reference sequence). CDR3 size: 12 residues. With 6 bases removed from V and 7 bases from J, the gap between germline ends came to 7 bases. Measured with immunoSEQ multiplex PCR; TCRdb has only the in-frame clones, and not every one. The sample has a few hundred thousand clones, 88% seen once. The source is a middle-aged woman who had recovered from COVID-19. J is TRBJ1-6 and V is TRBV27; TRBD1 is a possible D gene (6 bases). The sequencing sample was made of peripheral blood. The CDR3 loop is CASRGANSPLHF. CDR3 sequence (DNA): TGTGCCAGCAGGGGGGCAAATTCACCCCTCCACTTT.